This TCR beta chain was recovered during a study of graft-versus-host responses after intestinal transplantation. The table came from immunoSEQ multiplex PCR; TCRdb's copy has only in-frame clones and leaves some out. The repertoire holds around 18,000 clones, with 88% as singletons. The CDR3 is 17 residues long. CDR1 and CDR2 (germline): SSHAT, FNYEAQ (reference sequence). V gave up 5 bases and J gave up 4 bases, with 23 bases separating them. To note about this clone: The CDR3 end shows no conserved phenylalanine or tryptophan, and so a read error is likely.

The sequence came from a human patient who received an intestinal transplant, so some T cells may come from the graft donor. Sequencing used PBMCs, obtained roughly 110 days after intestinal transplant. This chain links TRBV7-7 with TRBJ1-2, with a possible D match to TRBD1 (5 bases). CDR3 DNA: TGTGCCAGCAGCCTGGGGCACGAGTGCCGAAAGACCTATGGCTACACCTTA. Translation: CASSLGHECRKTYGYTL.